This T cell receptor (beta chain) came from a study of blood T cells in healthy people across ages. Study in general: Per two T cells, template switching captured roughly one barcoded beta molecule. Study-level findings and limits: Diversity was estimated from one million T cells, and these estimates were considered underestimates. Because sorting was not performed, PBMCs prevented conclusive naive versus antigen-experienced comparison.

Alongside a J-beta primer mix, a sample-barcoded 5' primer served in a second PCR lasting roughly 6 to 11 cycles. Tags on each cDNA molecule came from a template-switch adaptor with 12 random nucleotides. Each CDR3 protein is one row after TCRdb ran MiXCR on the 5' RACE reads. The table includes approximately 1,700,000 distinct CDR3 sequences, about 39% detected once. Trimming removed 5 bases from V and 4 bases from J; junction bases left unmatched: 6. CDR3 size: 15 residues. Turning to this clonotype: What it binds is not known.

This TCR was sampled from a human donor in good health. Sequencing input: blood. The rearrangement links TRBV12-3 or TRBV12-4 to TRBJ2-1, with 9 bases matching TRBD1. The CDR3 coding sequence is TGTGCCAGCAGTCGGGACAGGGATGTGTACAATGAGCAGTTCTTC. It yields the protein CASSRDRDVYNEQFF.